This T cell receptor (beta chain) appears in the sequencing data of a study of blood T cells in healthy people across ages. Study-wide points: Leaving the PBMCs unsorted stopped any conclusive comparison of naive versus antigen-experienced cells. Long-lived donors carried more naive CD4+ cells and greater diversity than aged donors.

The CDR3 length is 14 residues. V lost 2 bases to trimming and J lost 6 bases, with 10 bases between them. Germline V CDR1 and CDR2: LGHNT, FRNRAP. Through a sample-barcoded 5' primer and a J-beta primer mix, a second PCR was run for about 6 to 12 cycles. From the 5' RACE reads, TCRdb called clonotypes with MiXCR, one entry per CDR3 protein. Of some 1.5 million distinct CDR3 sequences in the sample, about 30% were seen once. This clonotype has just a few counts. Its antigen is undetermined. In terms of origin and age, donors were healthy Caucasian individuals from Russia aged roughly 6 to 95. This chain uses TRBV12-5 with TRBJ1-4; D unclear. The clonotype was recovered from a woman aged 25 to 39 in good health. The sample consisted of blood. This CDR3 reads CASGLPEIDEKLFF. The CDR3 DNA sequence: TGTGCTAGTGGTTTGCCTGAGATCGATGAAAAACTGTTTTTT.